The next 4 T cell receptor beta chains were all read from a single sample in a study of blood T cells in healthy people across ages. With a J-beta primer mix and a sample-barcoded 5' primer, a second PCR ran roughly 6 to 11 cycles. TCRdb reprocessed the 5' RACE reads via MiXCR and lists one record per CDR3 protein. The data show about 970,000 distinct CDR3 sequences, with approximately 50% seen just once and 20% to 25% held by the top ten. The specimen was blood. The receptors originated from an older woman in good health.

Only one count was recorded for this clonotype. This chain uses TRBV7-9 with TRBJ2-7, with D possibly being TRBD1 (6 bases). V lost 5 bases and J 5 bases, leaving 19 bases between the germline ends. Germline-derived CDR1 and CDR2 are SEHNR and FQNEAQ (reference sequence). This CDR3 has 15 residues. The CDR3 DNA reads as TGTGCCAGCAGCGGTTCAACAGGGTACGAAGACGAGCAGTACTTC. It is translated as CASSGSTGYEDEQYF.

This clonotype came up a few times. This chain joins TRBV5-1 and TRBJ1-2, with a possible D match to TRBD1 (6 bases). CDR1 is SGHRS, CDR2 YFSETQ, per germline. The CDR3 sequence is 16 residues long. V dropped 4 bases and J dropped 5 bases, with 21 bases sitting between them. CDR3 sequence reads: CASSLSKGQRFYGYTF. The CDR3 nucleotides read TGCGCCAGCAGCCTATCGAAAGGACAGCGCTTTTATGGCTACACCTTC.

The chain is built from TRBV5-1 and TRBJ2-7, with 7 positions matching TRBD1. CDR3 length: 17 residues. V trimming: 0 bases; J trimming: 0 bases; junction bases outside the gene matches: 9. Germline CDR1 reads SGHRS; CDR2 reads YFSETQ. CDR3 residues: CASSLDPRQGVSYEQYF. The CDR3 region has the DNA TGCGCCAGCAGCTTGGACCCAAGACAGGGTGTCTCCTACGAGCAGTACTTC. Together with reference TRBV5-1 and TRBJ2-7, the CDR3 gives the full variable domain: KAGVTQTPRYLIKTRGQQVTLSCSPISGHRSVSWYQQTPGQGLQFLFEYFSETQRNKGNFPGRFSGRQFSNSRSEMNVSTLELGDSALYLCASSLDPRQGVSYEQYFGPGTRLTVT.

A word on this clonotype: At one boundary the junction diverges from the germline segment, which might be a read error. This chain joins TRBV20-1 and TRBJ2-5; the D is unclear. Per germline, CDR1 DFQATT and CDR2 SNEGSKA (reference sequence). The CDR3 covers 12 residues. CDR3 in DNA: TGCGGTGCTGAGGTGTACCAAGAGACCCAGTACTTC. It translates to CGAEVYQETQYF.